The TCR beta chain described here comes from a study of cytomegalovirus exposure and HLA in healthy donors. General study results and limits: TCR beta V- and J-gene trimming, according to a later analysis, was linked to a missense DCLRE1C variant. The authors assumed roughly uniform sequencing depth across donors for presence/absence analyses.

The V end was cut by 0 bases, the J end by 5 bases, with 7 bases between. Germline V lookup: CDR1 LGHNA, CDR2 YSLEER. The CDR3 covers 13 residues. Note on this clone: Its target is not known.

Researchers ran the PCR with 60 Vbeta and 13 Jbeta primers. Generated by immunoSEQ multiplex PCR, the TCRdb table keeps only in-frame clones and is missing some. The table has about 210,000 clones, 70% to 85% seen once; the top ten hold 3.4%. The TCR was taken from a man in his forties in good health and CMV-seropositive. The gene calls are TRBV4-3 and TRBJ2-5, with a tentative D call TRBD2 (6 bases). Material: PBMCs. CDR3 sequence reads: CASSQEGGETQYF. The CDR3 DNA reads as TGCGCCAGCAGCCAAGAAGGAGGGGAGACCCAGTACTTC.